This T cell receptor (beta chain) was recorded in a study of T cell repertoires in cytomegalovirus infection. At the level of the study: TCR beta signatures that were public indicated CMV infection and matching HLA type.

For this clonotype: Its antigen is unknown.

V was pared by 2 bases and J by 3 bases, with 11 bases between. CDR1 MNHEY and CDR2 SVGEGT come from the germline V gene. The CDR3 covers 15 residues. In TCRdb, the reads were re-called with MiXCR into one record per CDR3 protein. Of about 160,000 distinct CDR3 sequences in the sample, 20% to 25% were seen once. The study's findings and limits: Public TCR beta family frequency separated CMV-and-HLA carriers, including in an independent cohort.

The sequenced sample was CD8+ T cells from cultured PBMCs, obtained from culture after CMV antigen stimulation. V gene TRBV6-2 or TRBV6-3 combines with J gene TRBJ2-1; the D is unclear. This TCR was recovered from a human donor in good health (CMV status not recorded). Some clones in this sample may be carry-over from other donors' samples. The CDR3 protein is CASSYPTVGYNEQFF. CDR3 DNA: TGTGCCAGCAGTTACCCAACTGTGGGCTACAATGAGCAGTTCTTC.